This T cell receptor (beta chain) appears in the sequencing data of a study of cytomegalovirus exposure and HLA in healthy donors. Study findings and constraints: Previous analysis showed most TCR beta V segments were productive about 87% or about 30% of the time. Later analysis identified a missense DCLRE1C variant that was linked to TCR beta V- and J-gene trimming.

The length of the CDR3 is 16 residues. The V gene lost 4 bases and the J gene lost 0 bases, with 14 bases spanning the gap. Germline loops: CDR1 SGHDT, CDR2 YYEEEE. As concerns this clone: Its antigen is still unknown.

As for the donors, each was a healthy bone marrow donor. Primers for the PCR totalled 60 Vbeta and 13 Jbeta. Under the authors' procedure: Roughly 80 million unique TCR beta chains, some 11 million shared, were counted in a later analysis. Only in-frame clones appear in the TCRdb table, and some are missing; sequencing was by immunoSEQ multiplex PCR. V and J calls and clone size follow that table, whereas D and trimming were derived from the DNA. The sample shows approximately 130,000 clones, roughly 79% of them seen only once. This chain connects TRBV5-6 to TRBJ2-1; D may be TRBD1 (6 bases). The sample consisted of PBMCs. The source is a man between 18 and 35 years old in good health and CMV-seronegative. The CDR3 DNA reads as TGTGCCAGCAGCGAAGTAACAGGGAGCTCCTACAATGAGCAGTTCTTC. It specifies CASSEVTGSSYNEQFF.